This T cell receptor (beta chain) was sequenced in a study of blood T cells in healthy people across ages. Study overall: About one barcoded TCR beta cDNA was captured per two T cells.

The second PCR ran about 6 to 12 cycles with a sample-barcoded 5' primer and J-beta primers. Researchers report that each sample yielded at least 2.5 million CDR3-containing paired-end reads. TCRdb re-analysed the 5' RACE reads in MiXCR, keeping a single row per CDR3 protein. The profile covers around 780,000 distinct CDR3 sequences, with about 56% appearing a single time and 25% to 30% taken by the ten largest. J was trimmed by 1 base and V by 5 bases; bases with no gene match: 7. CDR1 DFQATT and CDR2 SNEGSKA come from the germline V gene (reference sequence). CDR3 length: 15 amino acids. The donors, aged roughly 6 to 90, were healthy Caucasians from Russia. This clonotype was detected a few times.

The chain couples TRBV20-1 to TRBJ2-3, with 9 nucleotides matching TRBD2. This TCR derives from a middle-aged man in good health. The sample comprised blood. This chain's CDR3 is CSASLSGSGTDTQYF. The CDR3 DNA reads TGCAGTGCTTCCCTTAGCGGGAGTGGCACAGATACGCAGTATTTT.